The T cell receptor beta chain described here comes from a study of PD-1 blockade in classical Hodgkin lymphoma. As regards this clone: The antigen remains unidentified.

Trimming shortened V by 8 bases and J by 1 base, and 11 bases separated the two germline ends. The CDR3 totals 12 residues. CDR1 and CDR2 (germline): GTSNPN, SVGIG (reference sequence). Each patient experienced a relapse that followed autologous stem cell transplantation, and brentuximab vedotin exposure varied. The method was immunoSEQ multiplex PCR; TCRdb's version includes in-frame clones alone and lacks a portion of them. This repertoire shows about 24,000 clones, about 76% found once; its top ten account for around 20%. Study-wide findings and caveats: The study found complete responders had baseline diversity similar to newly diagnosed patients. A reduction in baseline TCR diversity was reportedly seen in newly diagnosed patients relative to healthy donors. Initiation of nivolumab under 1 year after ASCT led to exclusion of patients. Nothing has yet pinned down what causes the repertoire differences, possibly disease activity or prior therapy.

V gene TRBV30 combines with J gene TRBJ1-1; D is possibly TRBD1 (5 bases). The sequencing used peripheral blood mononuclear cells (PBMCs), collected before the second cycle of nivolumab. The clonotype was recovered from a human donor with classical Hodgkin lymphoma. The CDR3 DNA sequence: TGTGCCGGTAGGGGCCCGAACACTGAAGCTTTCTTT. It encodes CAGRGPNTEAFF.